This T cell receptor (beta chain) was recorded in a study of memory CD4+ T cells and cytomegalovirus serostatus. Single viable CD3+CD4+CD8-CD45RO+ cells were sorted as the memory CD4+ T cells. Repertoires were generated with immunoSEQ multiplex PCR, while TCRdb's copy carries only in-frame clones and drops some. This sample has under 55,000 clones, with 75% to 85% found just once. With 7 bases removed from V and 7 bases from J, the gap between germline ends came to 13 bases. Germline V gene lookup returns CDR1 SQVTM and CDR2 ANQGSEA. This CDR3 has 11 residues. The V and J genes are TRBV29-1 and TRBJ2-5, with TRBD1 as a possible D gene (6 bases). Material: memory CD4+ T cells from blood. This clonotype was sampled from an adult in good health and CMV-seronegative. The CDR3 DNA follows: TGCAGCGCACAGGGTGAAGGGACCCAGTACTTC. Encoded protein: CSAQGEGTQYF.